This is a list of T cell receptor beta chains from one sample in a study of CD8+ T cells in alopecia areata. Clones were sequenced by immunoSEQ multiplex PCR, and TCRdb holds only the in-frame ones, with some missing. Among under 250,000 clones listed, around three fifths were seen once. Material for sequencing was CD8+ T cells sorted from blood. The receptor source for this set is a human donor in good health. Each CDR3 is given with its conserved first and last residue. D genes are given only for firm matches. The size entry is marked missing in some rows and otherwise reads once, few, many or a size class.

cdr3_nt cdr3_aa d_call v_call clone_size j_call
TGTGCCAGCAGCCCCACACTAGCGCCGGTGGAGGAGCTGTTTTTT CASSPTLAPVEELFF TRBD2 TRBV7-3 - TRBJ2-2
TGTGCCAGCAGGGAGGACAGGAACACTGAAGCTTTCTTT CASREDRNTEAFF - TRBV6-5 few TRBJ1-1
TGCAGCACCGGACTAGCGAGGGTGGATACGCAGTATTTT CSTGLARVDTQYF TRBD2 TRBV29-1 few TRBJ2-3
TGCAGCGTTGACCGGAGTAGGGATTATGGCTACACCTTC CSVDRSRDYGYTF - TRBV29-1 few TRBJ1-2
TGTGCCAGCAGACCAACAGGGAGCGCCTATAATTCACCCCTCCACTTT CASRPTGSAYNSPLHF - TRBV2 few TRBJ1-6
TGTGCCAGCTCACCACACGGGACAGCCTTCTATGGCTACACCTTC CASSPHGTAFYGYTF TRBD1 TRBV18 - TRBJ1-2
TGCGCCAGCAGCCCACGGGGGTCAGTCGGGCAGCCCCAGCATTTT CASSPRGSVGQPQHF - TRBV4-1 - TRBJ1-5
TGTGCCAGCAGTTACGAGGGGTACGAGCAGTACTTC CASSYEGYEQYF - TRBV6-5 - TRBJ2-7
TGCAGCGTTGAACCGGAGGGGAACACTGAAGCTTTCTTT CSVEPEGNTEAFF - TRBV29-1 - TRBJ1-1
TGTGCCAGCAGCCAAGAATGGCAGGCGAACACCGGGGAGCTGTTTTTT CASSQEWQANTGELFF - TRBV14 - TRBJ2-2
TGTGCCAGCAGTAGTCAGGGTCAAGAGACCCAGTACTTC CASSSQGQETQYF - TRBV2 - TRBJ2-5
TGTGCCAGCAGTGAGCCCCCAGGGTCGGGCTATGGCTACACCTTC CASSEPPGSGYGYTF - TRBV6-1 - TRBJ1-2
TGTGCCAGCAGCTTAGCTGGTGTCAGGGAGGATATATCACCCAGCTCCTACGAGCAGTACTTC CASSLAGVREDISPSSYEQYF - TRBV7-6 - TRBJ2-7
TGTGCCACCAGCAGGGGGGACGGGTACACCGGGGAGCTGTTTTTT CATSRGDGYTGELFF - TRBV15 few TRBJ2-2
TGCAGCGTTTGGGAGAACACTGAAGCTTTCTTT CSVWENTEAFF - TRBV29-1 - TRBJ1-1
TGCAGCGTTGAAGAGGTCACCAACTATGGCTACACCTTC CSVEEVTNYGYTF - TRBV29-1 - TRBJ1-2
TGTGCCAGCAGCCCCGAGCTCTGGGTATCTGGGGCCAACGTCCTGACTTTC CASSPELWVSGANVLTF - TRBV7-6 - TRBJ2-6